This T cell receptor (beta chain) comes out of a study of cytomegalovirus exposure and HLA in healthy donors. Study-wide background: A prior analysis found 117 million unique TCR beta sequences from approximately 190 million T cells.

PCR used 60 Vbeta primers and 13 Jbeta primers. Repertoires were generated with immunoSEQ multiplex PCR, while TCRdb's copy carries only in-frame clones and drops some. The sample contains over 100,000 clones, 65% to 90% of which appear only once. Findings and limits, study-wide: Several of the most significant clusters appeared, in a later analysis, to be linked to common viral pathogens. For TCR beta chains, V- and J-gene trimming was later linked to a missense DCLRE1C variant.

This clone was detected only once. What it binds is not known. Sequencing used PBMCs. This receptor was obtained from a young woman in good health and CMV-seropositive.

This CDR3 is CASSSQGTEAFF. In nucleotides, the CDR3 is TGCGCCAGCAGTTCACAGGGGACTGAAGCTTTCTTT. The genes are TRBV5-1 and TRBJ1-1; 7 bases line up with TRBD1. Germline V gene sequence: CDR1 SGHRS, CDR2 YFSETQ. This CDR3 contains 12 residues. Trimming cost V 5 bases and J 5 bases; bases outside gene matches: 3.